This TCR beta chain stems from a study of blood T cell repertoires in COVID-19. Libraries were prepared by immunoSEQ multiplex PCR; TCRdb keeps only in-frame clonotypes and omits some of them. The sample lists under 200,000 clones; approximately 81% were seen once. This clone was picked up a small number of times. The J segment lost 4 bases and the V segment lost 1 base, leaving 7 bases of the junction unmatched. In germline, CDR1 is SEHNR, CDR2 FQNEAQ (reference sequence). This CDR3 spans 16 amino acids. This clonotype originated in a woman between 45 and 65 years old with COVID-19, enrolled during active disease. The chain carries TRBV7-9 and TRBJ1-2; 9 positions match TRBD1. The sequenced sample consisted of peripheral blood. The CDR3 here is CASSLDRGHYLYGYTF. CDR3 nucleotide sequence: TGTGCCAGCAGCTTAGACAGGGGGCACTACCTCTATGGCTACACCTTC.